Following are 25 T cell receptor beta chains from one sample sequenced in a study of tumor-infiltrating lymphocytes in primary liver carcinoma (dated by TCRdb to the late 2010s). TCRdb shows the sequencer as Illumina HiSeq 2500. Starting from approximately 460 ng total RNA, TCRbeta-specific cDNA was produced by reverse transcription with a constant-region primer and ProtoScript II reverse transcriptase. Construction of the TCRbeta libraries relied on three nested rounds of multiplex PCR, following a slightly modified ARM-PCR procedure. Each of the first two PCR rounds ran for about 9 cycles and used multiplex TRBV1-TRBV30 forward primers together with a Cbeta reverse primer. In-frame beta chains were kept once TCRdb had trimmed the public reads at Q25 with fastp and called clones with MiXCR. Each CDR3 protein gets just one entry, which takes the most common genes and DNA from the rows behind it. This sample has 75,000 to 90,000 distinct CDR3 sequences in its table, and 72% of those were observed once. The top ten constitute roughly a fifth of the sample.

Without any cell sorting, total RNA and DNA were co-extracted from roughly 21-30 mg of bulk tissue using the AllPrep DNA/RNA mini kit. The sample comprised liver tumor tissue from sampling region 1. This specimen's cell subset or site label, interpreted: tumor region T1, superior pole. The source is a man in his forties with primary liver carcinoma and hepatitis B virus infection.

As for this clonotype: The conserved closing phenylalanine or tryptophan is absent in this CDR3, likely reflecting a read error. This sequence joins TRBV6-6 and TRBJ2-7; tentatively, D is TRBD1 (6 bases). V lost 5 bases and J lost 6, with 20 bases in between. Germline V gene sequence: CDR1 MNHNY, CDR2 SVGAGI (reference sequence). This CDR3 contains 15 residues. The CDR3 spells CASSGGHTGHFEQYL. In DNA form, the CDR3 reads TGTGCCAGCAGTGGGGGACACACAGGGCATTTCGAGCAGTACCTC.

Notes on this clonotype: Just one base apart from a much larger clone, this may be a read error. V is TRBV30 and J is TRBJ1-1; D may be TRBD1 (5 bases). The CDR3 consists of 13 residues. Germline V CDR1 and CDR2: GTSNPN, SVGIG (reference sequence). Trimming left V 5 bases short and J 4 bases short, with 14 bases between. CDR3 DNA: TGTGCCTGGTGGACACGGGGAGTCACTGAAGCTTTCTTT. Its translation is CAWWTRGVTEAFF.

As concerns this clonotype: The junction and the germline gene differ at one end; a read error may be behind it. V usage is TRBV29-1 and J usage is TRBJ1-2; the D gene is possibly TRBD1 (5 bases). CDR3 length: 13 amino acids. Per germline, CDR1 SQVTM and CDR2 ANQGSEA. CDR3 region: CSVSDSKIYVYTF. The CDR3 bases are TGCAGCGTTAGTGACAGCAAAATCTATGTCTACACCTTC.

With regard to this clonotype: A read error is likely, as this CDR3 ends without the conserved phenylalanine or tryptophan. The chain has TRBV6-1 and TRBJ2-2; weak D call: TRBD2 (5 bases). Per the germline V gene, CDR1 is MNHNS and CDR2 is SASEGT. The CDR3 runs 13 residues. V lost 7 bases to trimming and J lost 6 bases, with 12 bases between them. The CDR3 bases are TGTGCCAGCAATCCAAGCGGTGCCGGGGAGCTGTTTCTT. This encodes CASNPSGAGELFL.

J is TRBJ1-1 and V is TRBV12-3 or TRBV12-4, with TRBD1 identical over 8 bases. This CDR3 is 15 amino acids long. Trimming took 5 bases from V and 0 from J; bases not matched to a gene: 5. The CDR3 region is CASSHRDRMNTEAFF. As DNA, the CDR3 is TGTGCCAGCAGTCACCGGGACAGGATGAACACTGAAGCTTTCTTT.

Details on this clonotype: The germline gene is not matched at one end of the junction; a read error may be the cause. The DNA of the CDR3 is TGTGTCAGCAGCAAAGATCCGTCTTACCAAGAGACCCAGTACTTC. This sequence encodes CVSSKDPSYQETQYF. This chain joins TRBV14 and TRBJ2-5; D not certain. The CDR3 contains 15 residues. Germline CDR1 and CDR2: SGHDN and FVKESK.

On this clonotype: The CDR3 carries no conserved terminal phenylalanine or tryptophan, so it likely arises from a read error. This rearrangement joins TRBV11-2 to TRBJ2-7; D is uncertain. This CDR3 has 15 amino acids. Germline V lookup: CDR1 SGHAT, CDR2 FQNNGV. The CDR3 spells CANSLSVGILYEQYS. In nucleotides, the CDR3 is TGTGCCAACAGCCTATCTGTGGGAATATTATACGAGCAGTACTCC.

Regarding this clonotype: The CDR3 carries no conserved terminal phenylalanine or tryptophan, so it likely arises from a read error. V and J are TRBV28 and TRBJ2-7; no firm D call. Germline-derived CDR1 and CDR2 are MDHEN and SYDVKM. This CDR3 comprises 12 residues. CDR3 in amino acids: CAGSDFNYEQYL. CDR3 DNA: TGTGCCGGCAGTGACTTTAACTACGAGCAGTACCTC.

With respect to this clonotype: At one end the junction does not follow the germline gene, possibly because of a read error. The gene calls are TRBV25-1 and TRBJ2-7, with unresolved D. The CDR3 has 12 residues. Germline V gene lookup returns CDR1 MGHDK and CDR2 SYGVNS. CDR3 loop: CASSEDAYEQYF. CDR3 bases: TGTGCAAGCAGTGAAGACGCCTACGAGCAGTACTTC.

The rearrangement uses TRBV20-1 and TRBJ2-1; 8 bases map to TRBD2. The germline CDR1 and CDR2 sequences are DFQATT and SNEGSKA (reference sequence). The ends lost 1 base at V and 4 bases at J; junction bases unmatched: 3. The length of the CDR3 is 14 residues. This CDR3 reads CSARVQRGYNEQFF. The CDR3, as DNA: TGCAGTGCTAGAGTCCAGCGGGGGTACAATGAGCAGTTCTTC.

On this clonotype itself: This sequence may be a read error, since a much larger clone differs from it by one base. This chain uses TRBV28 with TRBJ2-7, with no clear D. Per the germline V gene, CDR1 is MDHEN and CDR2 is SYDVKM. The V end lost 3 bases, the J end lost 3 bases, and 12 bases lay between the germline ends. This CDR3 has 14 amino acids. CDR3 coding DNA: TGTGCCAGCAGTTTGGTCCAGCCCATCTACGAGCAGTACTTC. This gives the protein CASSLVQPIYEQYF. The whole variable domain, filled in from reference TRBV28 and TRBJ2-7, reads DVKVTQSSRYLVKRTGEKVFLECVQDMDHENMFWYRQDPGLGLRLIYFSYDVKMKEKGDIPEGYSVSREKKERFSLILESASTNQTSMYLCASSLVQPIYEQYFGPGTRLTVT.

Comment on this clonotype: At one end, the junction sequence differs from germline, possibly due to a read error. The genes are TRBV6-1 and TRBJ2-2, with 7 bases matching TRBD2. Germline-derived CDR1 and CDR2 are MNHNS and SASEGT. The CDR3 loop spans 16 amino acids. The CDR3 coding sequence is TGTACCAGCAGGCCGAGGGCGGGAGCGGTAGTGGGGGAGCTGTTATTT. This gives the protein CTSRPRAGAVVGELLF.

About this clonotype: The CDR3 carries no conserved terminal phenylalanine or tryptophan, so it likely arises from a read error. The V and J genes are TRBV4-2 and TRBJ2-1; 11 bases line up with TRBD2. This CDR3 is built from 19 residues. Looked up from germline, CDR1 is LGHNA and CDR2 is YNFKEQ. Here the CDR3 DNA reads TGTGCCAGTAGCCAACGACTAGCGGGGTTAGATAGCTCCTACAATGAGCAGTTCTGC. It yields the protein CASSQRLAGLDSSYNEQFC.

This sequence joins TRBV4-1 and TRBJ1-5; D might be TRBD1 (5 bases). The germline gives CDR1 MGHRA, CDR2 YSYEKL. The CDR3 has 16 residues. Between the trimmed V and J ends, which lost 2 bases and 7 bases, there was a span of 18 bases. CDR3 region: CASSQTTGRVGQPQHF. The CDR3 nucleotides are TGCGCCAGCAGCCAAACCACGGGCAGGGTCGGCCAGCCCCAGCATTTT.

Concerning this clonotype itself: A read error is possible here, since a much larger clone lies one base away. This sequence joins TRBV7-9 and TRBJ2-3; D gene ambiguous. This CDR3 comprises 13 residues. Trimming took off 9 bases at V and 1 base at J, with 11 bases between the two ends. Germline CDR1 SEHNR, CDR2 FQNEAQ (reference sequence). The CDR3 loop reads CARLESGTDTQYF. CDR3 sequence (DNA): TGTGCCAGATTGGAAAGCGGCACAGATACGCAGTATTTT.

In the case of this clonotype: A much larger clone is a single base away; this may be a read error. The J gene is TRBJ2-3, the V gene TRBV12-3 or TRBV12-4; D gene ambiguous. The CDR3 length is 11 residues. The CDR3 DNA is TGTGCCAGCTCCCAAGGAGATATGCAGTATTTT. Amino acids: CASSQGDMQYF.

As for this clonotype: Given the absence of the conserved phenylalanine or tryptophan at the CDR3 end, a read error is likely. The chain carries TRBV11-2 and TRBJ2-1, with 12 bases aligning to TRBD2. Trimming cost V 5 bases and J 9 bases; bases outside gene matches: 11. Germline V gene data show CDR1 as SGHAT and CDR2 as FQNNGV. This CDR3 comprises 16 residues. For the CDR3, the DNA is TGTGCCAGCAGCCTTCGACTAGCGGGAGATTTCAGTGAGCAGTTCCTC. It codes for CASSLRLAGDFSEQFL.

Worth noting for this clonotype: The germline gene is not matched at one end of the junction; a read error may be the cause. The chain recombines TRBV11-2 with TRBJ2-3; either TRBD1 or TRBD2 may fit D (6 bases each). CDR1 SGHAT and CDR2 FQNNGV come from the germline V gene. The CDR3 sequence is 16 residues long. The CDR3 here is CANCLDVGGLTDTHYF. The CDR3 DNA reads TGTGCCAACTGCTTAGATGTGGGGGGCCTCACAGATACGCACTATTTT.

The chain uses TRBV28 and TRBJ1-1, with D unresolved. Germline V gene lookup returns CDR1 MDHEN and CDR2 SYDVKM. V dropped 4 bases and J dropped 8 bases, with 11 bases sitting between them. There are 12 residues in the CDR3. As DNA, the CDR3 is TGTGCCAGCAGTTCGGATGGTATAGAAGCTTTCTTT. As protein: CASSSDGIEAFF.

As regards this clonotype: A read error may produce the germline difference seen at one junction end. This chain joins TRBV4-2 and TRBJ1-2; TRBD1 might be the D (5 bases). The V gene's germline CDR1 is LGHNA and CDR2 YNFKEQ. The CDR3 is 14 residues long. The CDR3 spells CASSPESSKWGYSF. Here the CDR3 DNA reads TGTGCCAGCAGCCCAGAATCGTCTAAATGGGGCTACTCCTTC.

On this clonotype itself: A much larger clone lies a single base off, so this may be a read error. The CDR3 is CASSFGGTYEQYF. The CDR3 DNA sequence: TGTGCCAGCAGTTTTGGGGGTACCTACGAGCAGTACTTC. V usage is TRBV7-2 and J usage is TRBJ2-7, with D perhaps given as TRBD1 or TRBD2 (5 bases each). Germline CDR1 reads SGHTA; CDR2 reads FQGNSA. V was shortened by 6 bases and J by 2 bases, with 11 bases between the two germline ends. This CDR3 region has 13 residues.

The V call is TRBV11-3, the J call TRBJ2-1, with 7 bases aligning to TRBD2. CDR3 length: 13 residues. V shed 5 bases and J 10 bases; nucleotides not matched to a gene: 8. Germline CDR1 and CDR2: SGHNT and YENEEA. In DNA form, the CDR3 reads TGTGCCAGCAGCCCCCGTGACGGGGGGGAGCAGTTCTTC. Translated: CASSPRDGGEQFF.

V usage is TRBV11-2 and J usage is TRBJ2-7; D tentatively reads TRBD1 or TRBD2 (6 bases each). The CDR3 loop spans 14 amino acids. Trimming cost V 2 bases and J 6 bases, with 14 bases left between them. Germline CDR1 and CDR2: SGHAT and FQNNGV. CDR3 nucleotide sequence: TGTGCCAGCAGCTTACAGACTAGGGGGGTCGAGCAGTACTTC. The encoded protein is CASSLQTRGVEQYF.

The chain employs TRBV11-2 and TRBJ2-3; D uncertain. The CDR3 is made up of 14 amino acids. V lost 4 bases, J lost 2 bases, and 10 bases lay in between. Germline assignment: CDR1 SGHAT and CDR2 FQNNGV. CDR3 in amino acids: CASSSTRHTDTQYF. For the CDR3, the DNA is TGTGCCAGCAGCTCGACACGCCACACAGATACGCAGTATTTT.

This clonotype was seen more than once but under ten times. One end of the junction fails to match germline, which may point to a read error. The chain is built from TRBV11-2 and TRBJ2-3; the match to TRBD1 covers 11 bases. Per the germline V gene, CDR1 is SGHAT and CDR2 is FQNNGV. The CDR3 extends over 15 amino acids. Here the CDR3 reads CASSSRTGGMDMQYF. The CDR3, as DNA: TGTGCCAGCAGTTCCCGGACAGGGGGCATGGATATGCAGTATTTT.